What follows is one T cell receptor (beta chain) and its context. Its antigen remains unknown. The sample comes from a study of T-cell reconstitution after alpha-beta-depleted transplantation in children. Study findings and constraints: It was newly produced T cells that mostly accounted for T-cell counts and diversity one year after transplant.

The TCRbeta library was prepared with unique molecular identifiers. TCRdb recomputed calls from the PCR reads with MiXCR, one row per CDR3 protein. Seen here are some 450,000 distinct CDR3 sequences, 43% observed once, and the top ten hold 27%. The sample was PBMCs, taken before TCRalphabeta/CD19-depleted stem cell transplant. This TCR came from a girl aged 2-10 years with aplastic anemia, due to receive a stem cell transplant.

DNA for the CDR3: TGCAGCGTTTGGGGGCACAAGGGGAACACTGAAGCTTTCTTT. Encoded protein: CSVWGHKGNTEAFF. The rearrangement joins TRBV29-1 to TRBJ1-1; D may be TRBD1 (6 bases). The CDR3 has 14 amino acids. Germline CDR1 is SQVTM and CDR2 is ANQGSEA. The germline V and J ends were trimmed by 5 bases and 1 base, with 14 bases remaining between them. The entire variable domain, with the rest obtained from reference TRBV29-1 and TRBJ1-1, is as follows: SAVISQKPSRDICQRGTSLTIQCQVDSQVTMMFWYRQQPGQSLTLIATANQGSEATYESGFVIDKFPISRPNLTFSTLTVSNMSPEDSSIYLCSVWGHKGNTEAFFGQGTRLTVV.